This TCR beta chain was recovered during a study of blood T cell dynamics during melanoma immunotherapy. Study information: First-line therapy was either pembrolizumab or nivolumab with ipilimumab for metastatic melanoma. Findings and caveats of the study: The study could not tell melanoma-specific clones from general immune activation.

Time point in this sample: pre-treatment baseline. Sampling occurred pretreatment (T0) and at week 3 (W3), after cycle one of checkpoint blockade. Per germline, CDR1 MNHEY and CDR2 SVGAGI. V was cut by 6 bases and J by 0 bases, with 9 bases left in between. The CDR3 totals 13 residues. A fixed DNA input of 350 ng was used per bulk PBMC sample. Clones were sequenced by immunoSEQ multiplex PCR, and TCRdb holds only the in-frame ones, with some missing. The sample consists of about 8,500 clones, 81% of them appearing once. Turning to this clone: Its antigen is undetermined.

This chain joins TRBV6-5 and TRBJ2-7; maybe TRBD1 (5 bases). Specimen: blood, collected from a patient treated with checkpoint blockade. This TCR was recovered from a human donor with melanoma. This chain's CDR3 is CASRTGASYEQYF. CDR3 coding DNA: TGTGCCAGCAGAACTGGGGCCTCCTACGAGCAGTACTTC.